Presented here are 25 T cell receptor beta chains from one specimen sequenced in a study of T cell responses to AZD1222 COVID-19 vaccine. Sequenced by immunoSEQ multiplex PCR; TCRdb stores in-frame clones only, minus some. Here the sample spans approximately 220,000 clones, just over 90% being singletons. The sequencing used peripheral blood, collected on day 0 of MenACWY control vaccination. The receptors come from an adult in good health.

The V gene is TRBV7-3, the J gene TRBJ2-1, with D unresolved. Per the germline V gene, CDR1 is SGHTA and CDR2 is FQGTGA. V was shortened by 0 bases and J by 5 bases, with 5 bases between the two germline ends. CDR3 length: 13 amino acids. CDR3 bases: TGTGCCAGCAGCTTAACCAGAGACAATGAGCAGTTCTTC. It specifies CASSLTRDNEQFF.

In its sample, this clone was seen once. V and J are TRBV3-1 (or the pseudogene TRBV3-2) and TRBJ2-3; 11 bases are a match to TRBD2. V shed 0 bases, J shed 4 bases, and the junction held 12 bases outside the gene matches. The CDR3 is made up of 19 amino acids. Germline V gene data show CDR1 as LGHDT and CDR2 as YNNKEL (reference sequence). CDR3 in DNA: TGTGCCAGCAGCCAAGAAACCCCACGGGGACTAGCGGTCGCAGATACGCAGTATTTT. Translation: CASSQETPRGLAVADTQYF.

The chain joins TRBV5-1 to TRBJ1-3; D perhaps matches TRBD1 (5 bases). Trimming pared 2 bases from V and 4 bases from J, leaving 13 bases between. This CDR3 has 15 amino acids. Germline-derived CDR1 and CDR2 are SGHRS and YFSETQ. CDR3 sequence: CASSFEPGPGNTIYF. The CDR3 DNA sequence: TGCGCCAGCAGCTTTGAGCCGGGGCCAGGAAACACCATATATTTT.

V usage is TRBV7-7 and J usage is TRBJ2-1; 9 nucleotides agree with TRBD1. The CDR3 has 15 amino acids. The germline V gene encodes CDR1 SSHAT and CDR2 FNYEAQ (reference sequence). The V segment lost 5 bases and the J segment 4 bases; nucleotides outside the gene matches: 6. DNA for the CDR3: TGTGCCAGCAGCCGCGGACAGGGGCCTTACAATGAGCAGTTCTTC. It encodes CASSRGQGPYNEQFF.

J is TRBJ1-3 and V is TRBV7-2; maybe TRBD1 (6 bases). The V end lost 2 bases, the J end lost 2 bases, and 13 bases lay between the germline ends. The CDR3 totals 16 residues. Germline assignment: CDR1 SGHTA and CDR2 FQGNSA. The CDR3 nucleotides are TGTGCCAGCAGCTTAAATCAGGGGCATACTGGAAACACCATATATTTT. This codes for CASSLNQGHTGNTIYF.

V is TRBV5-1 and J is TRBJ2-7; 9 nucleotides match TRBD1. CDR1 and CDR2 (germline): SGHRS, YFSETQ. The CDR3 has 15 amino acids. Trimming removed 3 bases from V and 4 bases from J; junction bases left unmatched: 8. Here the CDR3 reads CASSWGQGGSYEQYF. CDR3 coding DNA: TGCGCCAGCAGCTGGGGACAGGGAGGCTCATACGAGCAGTACTTC.

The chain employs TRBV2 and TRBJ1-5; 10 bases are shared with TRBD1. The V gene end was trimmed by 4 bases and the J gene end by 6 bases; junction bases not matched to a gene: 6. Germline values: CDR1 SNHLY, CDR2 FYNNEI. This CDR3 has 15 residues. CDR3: CASSGDRGQAQPQHF. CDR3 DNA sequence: TGTGCCAGCAGTGGAGACAGGGGGCAGGCTCAGCCCCAGCATTTT.

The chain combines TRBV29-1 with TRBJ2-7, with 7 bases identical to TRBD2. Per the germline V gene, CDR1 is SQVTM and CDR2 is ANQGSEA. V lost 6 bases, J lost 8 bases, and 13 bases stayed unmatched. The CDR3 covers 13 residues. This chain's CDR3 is CSVGEGSGRKQYF. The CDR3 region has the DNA TGCAGCGTGGGGGAGGGGTCAGGACGAAAGCAGTACTTC.

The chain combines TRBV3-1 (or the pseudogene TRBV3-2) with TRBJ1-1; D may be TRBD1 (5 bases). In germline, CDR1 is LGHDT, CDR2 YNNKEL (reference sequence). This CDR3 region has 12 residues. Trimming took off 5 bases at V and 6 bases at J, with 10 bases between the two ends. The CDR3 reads CASSFQGAEAFF. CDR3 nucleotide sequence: TGTGCCAGCAGCTTCCAGGGCGCTGAAGCTTTCTTT.

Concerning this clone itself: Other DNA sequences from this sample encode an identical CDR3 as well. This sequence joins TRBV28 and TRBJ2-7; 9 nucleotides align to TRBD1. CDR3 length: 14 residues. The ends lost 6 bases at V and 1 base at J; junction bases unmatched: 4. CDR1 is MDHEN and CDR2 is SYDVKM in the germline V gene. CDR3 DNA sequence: TGTGCCAGCAGCCTGACAGGGGGATCCTACGAGCAGTACTTC. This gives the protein CASSLTGGSYEQYF.

The CDR3 region is CASSQDLGRLEAQYF. Here the CDR3 DNA reads TGCGCCAGCAGCCAAGATTTGGGTCGCCTTGAAGCGCAGTATTTT. This chain links TRBV4-1 with TRBJ2-3; D unresolved. From germline, CDR1 is MGHRA and CDR2 YSYEKL. The CDR3 has 15 amino acids. Between the trimmed V and J ends, which lost 0 bases and 10 bases, there was a span of 17 bases.

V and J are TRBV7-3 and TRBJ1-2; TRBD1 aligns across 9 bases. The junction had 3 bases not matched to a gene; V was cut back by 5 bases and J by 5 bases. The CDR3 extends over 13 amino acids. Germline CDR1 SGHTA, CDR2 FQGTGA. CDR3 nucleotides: TGTGCCAGCAGCCAAGGACAGGGGTATGGCTACACCTTC. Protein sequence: CASSQGQGYGYTF.

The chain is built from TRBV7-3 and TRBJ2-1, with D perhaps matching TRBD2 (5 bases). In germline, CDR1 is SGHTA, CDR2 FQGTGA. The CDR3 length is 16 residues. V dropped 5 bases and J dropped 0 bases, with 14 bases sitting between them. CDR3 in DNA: TGTGCCAGCAGCCCCCCGGGGTCCCCCTCCTACAATGAGCAGTTCTTC. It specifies CASSPPGSPSYNEQFF. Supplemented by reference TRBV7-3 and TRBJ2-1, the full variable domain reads GAGVSQTPSNKVTEKGKYVELRCDPISGHTALYWYRQSLGQGPEFLIYFQGTGAADDSGLPNDRFFAVRPEGSVSTLKIQRTERGDSAVYLCASSPPGSPSYNEQFFGPGTRLTVL.

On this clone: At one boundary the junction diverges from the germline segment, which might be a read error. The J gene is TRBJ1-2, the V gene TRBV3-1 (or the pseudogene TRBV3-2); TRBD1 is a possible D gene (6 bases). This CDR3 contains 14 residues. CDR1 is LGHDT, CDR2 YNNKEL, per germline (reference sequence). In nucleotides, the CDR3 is TGTGCCAGCAGCCAAGATCAGGGGAACTCTGGCTACACCTTC. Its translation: CASSQDQGNSGYTF.

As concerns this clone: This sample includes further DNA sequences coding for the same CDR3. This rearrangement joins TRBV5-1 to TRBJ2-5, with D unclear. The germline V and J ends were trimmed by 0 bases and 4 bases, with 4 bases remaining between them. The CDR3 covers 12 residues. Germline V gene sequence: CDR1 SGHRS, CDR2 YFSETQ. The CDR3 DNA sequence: TGCGCCAGCAGCTTGGCGGGAGAGACCCAGTACTTC. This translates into CASSLAGETQYF.

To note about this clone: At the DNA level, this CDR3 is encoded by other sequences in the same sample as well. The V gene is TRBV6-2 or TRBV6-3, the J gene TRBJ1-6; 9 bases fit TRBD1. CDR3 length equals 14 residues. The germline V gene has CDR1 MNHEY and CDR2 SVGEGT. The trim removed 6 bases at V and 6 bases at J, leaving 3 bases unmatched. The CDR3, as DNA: TGTGCCAGCAGCCGGACAGGGGTTAATTCACCCCTCCACTTT. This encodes CASSRTGVNSPLHF.

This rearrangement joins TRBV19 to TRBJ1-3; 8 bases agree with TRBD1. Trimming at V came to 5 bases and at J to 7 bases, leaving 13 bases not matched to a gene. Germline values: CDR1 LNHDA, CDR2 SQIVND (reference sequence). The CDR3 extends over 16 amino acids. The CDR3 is CASSEQGGQGGNTIYF. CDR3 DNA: TGTGCCAGTAGTGAACAGGGGGGTCAAGGCGGTAACACCATATATTTT.

The CDR3 coding sequence is TGTGCCAGCAGCGGGACTAGCGGGTACAATGAGCAGTTCTTC. Protein sequence: CASSGTSGYNEQFF. The V gene is TRBV7-2, the J gene TRBJ2-1, with 12 bases identical to TRBD2. The CDR3 is 14 amino acids. The germline CDR1 and CDR2 sequences are SGHTA and FQGNSA. Unmatched junction bases numbered 0, after V lost 5 bases and J lost 4 bases.

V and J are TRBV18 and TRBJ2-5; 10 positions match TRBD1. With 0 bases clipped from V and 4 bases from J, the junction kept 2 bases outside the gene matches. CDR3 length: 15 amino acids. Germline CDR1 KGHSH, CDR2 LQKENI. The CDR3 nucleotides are TGTGCCAGCTCACCACCGGGACAGGGGAGAGAGACCCAGTACTTC. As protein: CASSPPGQGRETQYF.

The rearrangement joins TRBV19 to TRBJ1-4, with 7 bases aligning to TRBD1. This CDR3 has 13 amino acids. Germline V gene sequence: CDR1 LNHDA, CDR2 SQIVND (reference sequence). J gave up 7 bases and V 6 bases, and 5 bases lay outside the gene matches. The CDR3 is CASSDRAREKLFF. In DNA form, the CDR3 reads TGTGCCAGTAGCGACAGGGCACGTGAAAAACTGTTTTTT.

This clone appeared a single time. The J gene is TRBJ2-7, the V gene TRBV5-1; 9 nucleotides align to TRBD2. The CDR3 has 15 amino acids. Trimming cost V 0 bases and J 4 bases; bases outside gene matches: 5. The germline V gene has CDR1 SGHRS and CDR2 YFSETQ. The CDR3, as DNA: TGCGCCAGCAGCTTGGCCGGTACTAGCGGGTACGAGCAGTACTTC. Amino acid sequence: CASSLAGTSGYEQYF.

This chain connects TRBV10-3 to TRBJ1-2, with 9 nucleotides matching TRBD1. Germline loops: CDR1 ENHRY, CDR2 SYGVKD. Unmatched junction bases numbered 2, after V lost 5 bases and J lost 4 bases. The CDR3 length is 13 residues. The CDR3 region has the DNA TGTGCCATCAGTCCGGGACAGGGCTATGGCTACACCTTC. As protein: CAISPGQGYGYTF.

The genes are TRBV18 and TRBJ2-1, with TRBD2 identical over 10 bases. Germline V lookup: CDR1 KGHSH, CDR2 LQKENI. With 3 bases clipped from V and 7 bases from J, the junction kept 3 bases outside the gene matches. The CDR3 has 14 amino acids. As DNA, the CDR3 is TGTGCCAGCTCACCGGGGGGACTAGCGAATGAGCAGTTCTTC. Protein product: CASSPGGLANEQFF.

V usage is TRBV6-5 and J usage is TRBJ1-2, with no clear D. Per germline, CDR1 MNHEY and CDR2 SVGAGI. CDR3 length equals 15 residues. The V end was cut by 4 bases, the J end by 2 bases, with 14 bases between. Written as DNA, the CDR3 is TGTGCCAGCAGTTCCCCCTTGACGGCGAACTATGGCTACACCTTC. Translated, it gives CASSSPLTANYGYTF.

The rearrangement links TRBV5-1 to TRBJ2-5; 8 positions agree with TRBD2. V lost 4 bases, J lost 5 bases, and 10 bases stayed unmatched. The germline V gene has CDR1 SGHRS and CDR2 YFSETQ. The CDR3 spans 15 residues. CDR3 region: CASSGLLAAGETQYF. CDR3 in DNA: TGCGCCAGCAGCGGATTACTAGCGGCGGGTGAGACCCAGTACTTC.